The next 26 T cell receptor beta chains were all read from a single sample in a study of T cell repertoires in cytomegalovirus infection. TCRdb reprocessed the reads with MiXCR, giving one entry per CDR3 protein. The sample lists roughly 200,000 distinct CDR3 sequences; approximately 40% were seen once. These receptors' targets are unknown. The source material was CD8+ T cells from cultured PBMCs, sampled from culture after CMV antigen stimulation. Every receptor here comes from a human donor in good health (CMV status not recorded). Some clones in this sample may be carry-over from other donors' samples.

In this sample, this clonotype turned up a few times. The rearrangement uses TRBV27 and TRBJ2-7; the D is unclear. Germline CDR1 MNHEY, CDR2 SMNVEV (reference sequence). The CDR3 loop spans 11 amino acids. Trimming stripped 8 bases from V and 5 bases from J, with 10 bases between. As DNA, the CDR3 is TGTGCCAGCGGGGTCGTCAACGAGCAGTACTTC. It translates to CASGVVNEQYF.

The J gene is TRBJ2-5, the V gene TRBV3-1; 9 bases line up with TRBD2. Germline CDR1 LGHDT, CDR2 YNNKEL (reference sequence). V shed 2 bases, J shed 2 bases, and the junction held 3 bases outside the gene matches. The CDR3 length is 15 residues. The CDR3 DNA reads TGTGCCAGCAGCCAACTAGCGGGATCACAAGAGACCCAGTACTTC. Its translation is CASSQLAGSQETQYF.

The rearrangement uses TRBV6-8 and TRBJ2-1; D possibly uses TRBD1 or TRBD2 (5 bases each). CDR1 MNHGY and CDR2 SAAAGT come from the germline V gene. The CDR3 runs to 10 residues. The DNA for the CDR3 is TGTGCATCTCGGGACCGTGAGCAGTTCTTC. This codes for CASRDREQFF.

This clonotype was seen only a few times. The V and J genes are TRBV12-3 or TRBV12-4 and TRBJ2-7; TRBD2 matches 11 bases. Trimming cost V 7 bases and J 3 bases; bases outside gene matches: 26. The CDR3 spans 21 residues. CDR3 sequence (DNA): TGTGCCAGCACCCTGACAGGGAGTAGGGCTAGCGGGGGGCCTTACATCTACGAGCAGTACTTC. Its protein is CASTLTGSRASGGPYIYEQYF.

The V call is TRBV27, the J call TRBJ2-5; 7 nucleotides match TRBD2. V shed 6 bases and J 5 bases; nucleotides not matched to a gene: 18. Per the germline V gene, CDR1 is MNHEY and CDR2 is SMNVEV (reference sequence). CDR3 length: 17 amino acids. CDR3 protein: CASSLGWGLEGGETQYF. Here the CDR3 DNA reads TGTGCCAGCAGCCTCGGTTGGGGCCTCGAGGGAGGGGAGACCCAGTACTTC.

This clonotype was found a few times. The J gene is TRBJ2-7, the V gene TRBV7-6, with TRBD1 matching 7 bases. V dropped 5 bases and J dropped 6; count of bases not matched to a gene: 7. This CDR3 is 13 amino acids long. CDR1 and CDR2 (germline): SGHVS, FNYEAQ. DNA for the CDR3: TGTGCCAGCAGCCCACACGACAGGGCCGAGCAGTACTTC. Translated, it gives CASSPHDRAEQYF.

This chain uses TRBV5-6 with TRBJ2-5; D call uncertain. CDR3 length: 14 residues. CDR1 is SGHDT, CDR2 YYEEEE, per germline. The V and J ends lost 4 bases and 3 bases respectively, with 13 bases between them. The CDR3 reads CASSPIRAEETQYF. The CDR3 bases are TGTGCCAGCAGCCCAATTCGAGCCGAAGAGACCCAGTACTTC. Full variable domain (missing parts from reference TRBV5-6 and TRBJ2-5): DAGVTQSPTHLIKTRGQQVTLRCSPKSGHDTVSWYQQALGQGPQFIFQYYEEEERQRGNFPDRFSGHQFPNYSSELNVNALLLGDSALYLCASSPIRAEETQYFGPGTRLLVL.

In this sample, this clonotype turned up a few times. The CDR3 nucleotides read TGTGCCAGTAGGTTCCAGGGCGAAGCTTTCTTT. This translates into CASRFQGEAFF. The rearrangement links TRBV19 to TRBJ1-1, with D maybe TRBD1 (5 bases). V lost 6 bases and J lost 8, with 10 bases in between. The CDR3 contains 11 residues. In germline, CDR1 is LNHDA, CDR2 SQIVND (reference sequence).

This rearrangement joins TRBV27 to TRBJ1-3; 10 bases map to TRBD1. The CDR3 contains 13 residues. The V and J ends lost 5 bases and 10 bases, in that order; junction bases with no gene match: 5. CDR1 and CDR2 from the germline V gene are MNHEY and SMNVEV (reference sequence). Here the CDR3 DNA reads TGTGCCAGCAGTCCGGGACAGGGGCCTACCATATATTTT. As protein: CASSPGQGPTIYF.

The chain links TRBV30 to TRBJ2-2, with 10 bases lining up with TRBD1. The germline V gene has CDR1 GTSNPN and CDR2 SVGIG (reference sequence). V shed 5 bases, J shed 5 bases, and the junction held 2 bases outside the gene matches. The CDR3 extends over 13 amino acids. As DNA, the CDR3 is TGTGCCTGGGCGGGACAGGGGACCGGGGAGCTGTTTTTT. It yields the protein CAWAGQGTGELFF.

This clonotype appeared a few times. V gene TRBV7-8 combines with J gene TRBJ2-7; 14 bases align to TRBD2. The ends lost 0 bases at V and 6 bases at J; junction bases unmatched: 1. The germline CDR1 and CDR2 sequences are SGHVS and FQNEAQ. The CDR3 has 15 amino acids. Here the CDR3 DNA reads TGTGCCAGCAGCTTAGCGACTAGCGGGAGGGCCGAGCAGTACTTC. As protein: CASSLATSGRAEQYF.

This clonotype showed up just a few times. The rearrangement joins TRBV6-2 or TRBV6-3 to TRBJ1-6; a weak D match, TRBD1 (6 bases). The V gene lost 1 base and the J gene lost 9 bases, with 10 bases spanning the gap. Germline CDR1 and CDR2: MNHEY and SVGEGT. The length of the CDR3 is 14 residues. The CDR3 here is CASSYWTAASPLHF. CDR3 in DNA: TGTGCCAGCAGTTACTGGACAGCGGCTTCACCCCTCCACTTT.

The chain employs TRBV7-4 and TRBJ1-1; TRBD1 might be the D (5 bases). The CDR3 is made up of 15 amino acids. Trimming removed 3 bases from V and 3 bases from J, with 14 bases in between. CDR1 and CDR2 (germline): SGHVT, SQSDAQ. The CDR3 reads CASSLGPPRDTEAFF. The DNA for the CDR3 is TGTGCCAGCAGCTTGGGACCCCCGAGGGACACTGAAGCTTTCTTT.

This chain links TRBV20-1 with TRBJ2-5; D may be TRBD2 (6 bases). Trimming stripped 0 bases from V and 5 bases from J, with 22 bases between. The CDR3 has 17 residues. CDR1 and CDR2 (germline): DFQATT, SNEGSKA (reference sequence). The CDR3 region is CSARDIGERRDWETQYF. CDR3 in DNA: TGCAGTGCTAGAGATATAGGGGAGCGGAGGGACTGGGAGACCCAGTACTTC.

This clonotype was counted between two and nine times. The chain has TRBV5-5 and TRBJ2-3, with TRBD1 matching 9 bases. V was pared by 4 bases and J by 3 bases, with 9 bases of the junction left unmatched. The CDR3 totals 16 residues. Germline CDR1 SGHKS, CDR2 YYEKEE (reference sequence). CDR3 sequence reads: CASSLGQGWVTDTQYF. CDR3 DNA: TGTGCCAGCAGCCTGGGACAGGGATGGGTGACAGATACGCAGTATTTT.

This clonotype showed up just once. The rearrangement uses TRBV6-6 and TRBJ2-3; possible D gene TRBD2, 5 bases. Trimming pared 5 bases from V and 1 base from J, leaving 19 bases between. Germline-derived CDR1 and CDR2 are MNHNY and SVGAGI (reference sequence). This CDR3 spans 17 amino acids. In DNA form, the CDR3 reads TGTGCCAGCAGTCTCAATAGGCCGGGGAGAGGCACAGATACGCAGTATTTT. It specifies CASSLNRPGRGTDTQYF.

The gene calls are TRBV7-6 and TRBJ2-1; 12 bases are a match to TRBD2. Unmatched junction bases numbered 5, after V lost 6 bases and J lost 5 bases. The CDR3 is 15 residues long. In germline, CDR1 is SGHVS, CDR2 FNYEAQ. The CDR3 DNA reads as TGTGCCAGCAGTCCCCTAGCGGGGGGGCACAATGAGCAGTTCTTC. Translating gives CASSPLAGGHNEQFF. Drawing the rest from reference TRBV7-6 and TRBJ2-1, the complete variable domain is GAGVSQSPRYKVTKRGQDVALRCDPISGHVSLYWYRQALGQGPEFLTYFNYEAQQDKSGLPNDRFSAERPEGSISTLTIQRTEQRDSAMYRCASSPLAGGHNEQFFGPGTRLTVL.

This chain uses TRBV5-6 with TRBJ1-1, with no clear D. V lost 4 bases to trimming and J lost 3 bases, with 16 bases between them. The CDR3 sequence is 15 residues long. The V gene's germline CDR1 is SGHDT and CDR2 YYEEEE. Written as DNA, the CDR3 is TGTGCCAGCAGCCCCGTCGGCAGAGGATACACTGAAGCTTTCTTT. It codes for CASSPVGRGYTEAFF.

In its sample, this clonotype was seen a few times. V is TRBV12-3 or TRBV12-4 and J is TRBJ2-1, with D possibly being TRBD1 (6 bases). This CDR3 is built from 13 residues. The germline V and J ends were trimmed by 6 bases and 9 bases, with 15 bases remaining between them. The chain's CDR3 is CASSPNREGEQFF. As DNA, the CDR3 is TGTGCCAGCAGCCCGAACAGGGAAGGTGAGCAGTTCTTC.

This clonotype was detected many times. The V gene is TRBV7-8, the J gene TRBJ2-2, with 10 bases fitting TRBD2. The CDR3 has 15 amino acids. From germline, CDR1 is SGHVS and CDR2 FQNEAQ. V lost 2 bases to trimming and J lost 6 bases; unmatched junction nucleotides: 3. The CDR3 loop is CASSLLAGAPGELFF. CDR3 sequence (DNA): TGTGCCAGCAGCTTACTAGCGGGAGCCCCCGGGGAGCTGTTTTTT.

The chain recombines TRBV10-2 with TRBJ1-6; D unclear. Trimming stripped 2 bases from V and 0 bases from J, with 8 bases between. Germline CDR1 reads WSHSY; CDR2 reads SAAADI. The CDR3 totals 16 residues. CDR3 nucleotide sequence: TGCGCCAGCAGTGAGCAAGCAGCCTCCTATAATTCACCCCTCCACTTT. Its translation is CASSEQAASYNSPLHF.

This clonotype was seen ten or more times. V usage is TRBV7-9 and J usage is TRBJ2-1, with D tentatively TRBD2 (6 bases). This CDR3 has 15 residues. V dropped 10 bases and J dropped 0 bases, with 16 bases sitting between them. The germline V gene has CDR1 SEHNR and CDR2 FQNEAQ (reference sequence). CDR3 in amino acids: CATPGTPSSYNEQFF. The CDR3 DNA reads as TGTGCCACACCAGGGACTCCGAGCTCCTACAATGAGCAGTTCTTC.

This clonotype appeared a few times. The rearrangement links TRBV7-9 to TRBJ1-6; TRBD1 agrees at 10 bases. The V gene's germline CDR1 is SEHNR and CDR2 FQNEAQ (reference sequence). The CDR3 spans 15 residues. V trimming: 7 bases; J trimming: 6 bases; junction bases outside the gene matches: 6. This CDR3 is CASTWTGGFNSPLHF. In DNA form, the CDR3 reads TGTGCCAGCACCTGGACAGGGGGGTTTAATTCACCCCTCCACTTT.

The V call is TRBV7-3, the J call TRBJ2-6; possibly TRBD1 for D (5 bases). V was shortened by 7 bases and J by 0 bases, with 13 bases between the two germline ends. The V gene's germline CDR1 is SGHTA and CDR2 FQGTGA. The CDR3 contains 16 residues. The CDR3 DNA follows: TGTGCCAGCATGGACAAAGAAGCCTCTGGGGCCAACGTCCTGACTTTC. Protein sequence: CASMDKEASGANVLTF.

CDR3 region: CASSLWVGPHTDTQYF. The DNA of the CDR3 is TGTGCCAGCAGTTTATGGGTGGGTCCCCACACAGATACGCAGTATTTT. V usage is TRBV27 and J usage is TRBJ2-3; no firm D call. There are 16 residues in the CDR3. The V gene lost 1 base and the J gene lost 2 bases, with 13 bases spanning the gap. Germline-derived CDR1 and CDR2 are MNHEY and SMNVEV (reference sequence).

The V gene is TRBV12-5, the J gene TRBJ1-1; 10 bases agree with TRBD1. The CDR3 totals 18 residues. J gave up 4 bases and V 0 bases, and 11 bases lay outside the gene matches. Germline V lookup: CDR1 LGHNT, CDR2 FRNRAP. The CDR3 sequence: CASGLVIRQGAWVTEAFF. In nucleotides, the CDR3 is TGTGCTAGTGGTTTGGTGATCAGACAGGGGGCATGGGTCACTGAAGCTTTCTTT. Full variable domain (missing parts from reference TRBV12-5 and TRBJ1-1): DARVTQTPRHKVTEMGQEVTMRCQPILGHNTVFWYRQTMMQGLELLAYFRNRAPLDDSGMPKDRFSAEMPDATLATLKIQPSEPRDSAVYFCASGLVIRQGAWVTEAFFGQGTRLTVV.